The entry below gives a single TCR beta chain sequence along with its context. Its antigen remains unknown. The sample comes from a study of blood T cells in healthy people across ages. Study-wide points: Since the PBMCs were unsorted, naive and antigen-experienced cells could not be conclusively compared.

Germline CDR1 SNHLY, CDR2 FYNNEI. The CDR3 spans 17 residues. V was pared by 9 bases and J by 1 base, with 19 bases between. Next came a second PCR, run for about 7 to 12 cycles, which used a sample-barcoded 5' primer along with a J-beta primer mix. TCRdb re-analysed the 5' RACE reads in MiXCR, keeping a single row per CDR3 protein. This sample carries just over 1 million distinct CDR3 sequences, 35% to 55% of them seen once, and the ten largest clones take approximately 17%. This chain uses TRBV2 with TRBJ2-6; no firm D call. The TCR sequence derives from a woman aged 60 to 75 in good health. Sequencing was performed on blood. In nucleotides, the CDR3 is TGTGCCAGAACAAAGGACGGAACCGGATCTGGGGCCAACGTCCTGACTTTC. Its translation is CARTKDGTGSGANVLTF.